Shown below are 2 T cell receptor beta chains from a single sample sequenced in a study of T cells in Graves' hyperthyroidism and ophthalmopathy. TCR beta CDR3 sequences were amplified from RNA transcripts. With the HTBI primer set, the TCR CDR3 went through a first round of RT-PCR. TCRdb reprocessed the multiplex PCR reads via MiXCR and lists one record per CDR3 protein. The sample carries 450,000 to 500,000 distinct CDR3 sequences, roughly 22% recorded once. Sequenced material: blood. Every receptor here comes from a woman in her 70s with Graves' ophthalmopathy.

There are many counts of this clonotype. The chain links TRBV28 to TRBJ1-5, with D perhaps TRBD1 (6 bases). Per germline, CDR1 MDHEN and CDR2 SYDVKM. V was clipped by 4 bases and J by 2 bases, with 15 bases between them. The CDR3 extends over 16 amino acids. In nucleotides, the CDR3 is TGTGCCAGCAGTTCCCGCCACAGGGCTGGCAATCAGCCCCAGCATTTT. Translation gives CASSSRHRAGNQPQHF.

The chain couples TRBV30 to TRBJ2-7; possibly TRBD1 for D (5 bases). V was trimmed by 3 bases and J by 2 bases, leaving 17 bases between them. The CDR3 consists of 15 residues. Looked up from germline, CDR1 is GTSNPN and CDR2 is SVGIG (reference sequence). The CDR3 DNA follows: TGTGCCTGGAGCCCGTTGGGGCCTAGAGCCTACGAGCAGTACTTC. Translation: CAWSPLGPRAYEQYF.